The 16 T cell receptor beta chains in this list originate from one sample, sequenced in a study of molecular identifiers for immune sequencing clone quantification. TCRdb re-called the PCR reads through MiXCR, storing one row per CDR3 protein. The sample lists about 65,000 distinct CDR3 sequences, less than 20% occurring once. The sequenced sample consisted of naive CD8+ T cells from blood, with Jurkat cell RNA spiked in. Specified subset: FACS-sorted CD8+CD4-CCR7+CD45RA+ naive T cells. These receptors were obtained from a human donor in good health. Some libraries in this study had Jurkat cell RNA spiked in.

At least ten counts were recorded for this clonotype. The chain recombines TRBV19 with TRBJ2-3; D tentatively reads TRBD1 or TRBD2 (6 bases each). The CDR3 is made up of 16 amino acids. Per germline, CDR1 LNHDA and CDR2 SQIVND (reference sequence). Trimming removed 4 bases from V and 2 bases from J, with 16 bases in between. The CDR3 bases are TGTGCCAGTAGTAGCCAGACAGGACTACACACAGATACGCAGTATTTT. Protein sequence: CASSSQTGLHTDTQYF. Full variable domain (missing parts from reference TRBV19 and TRBJ2-3): DGGITQSPKYLFRKEGQNVTLSCEQNLNHDAMYWYRQDPGQGLRLIYYSQIVNDFQKGDIAEGYSVSREKKESFPLTVTSAQKNPTAFYLCASSSQTGLHTDTQYFGPGTRLTVL.

This clonotype turned up a few times. J is TRBJ2-7 and V is TRBV4-1; TRBD2 agrees at 9 bases. This CDR3 contains 16 residues. The trim removed 2 bases at V and 0 bases at J, leaving 5 bases unmatched. Germline values: CDR1 MGHRA, CDR2 YSYEKL. The CDR3, as DNA: TGCGCCAGCAGCCAATACGCGGGGGGGAGCTCCTACGAGCAGTACTTC. This encodes CASSQYAGGSSYEQYF.

This clonotype was seen a handful of times. The rearrangement uses TRBV9 and TRBJ2-7; 10 bases are shared with TRBD2. V shed 5 bases and J 7 bases; nucleotides not matched to a gene: 6. The length of the CDR3 is 13 residues. Germline CDR1 is SGDLS and CDR2 is YYNGEE. The CDR3, as DNA: TGTGCCAGCAGTCTAAGCGGGGGGGGTGAGCAGTACTTC. Translating gives CASSLSGGGEQYF.

This clonotype was picked up many times. The chain has TRBV11-3 and TRBJ2-7; possible D gene TRBD2, 6 bases. CDR3 length equals 15 residues. Looked up from germline, CDR1 is SGHNT and CDR2 is YENEEA. Between the trimmed V and J ends, which lost 4 bases and 0 bases, there was a span of 13 bases. DNA of the CDR3: TGTGCCAGCAGCTCGCGGGACCTGAGCTCCTACGAGCAGTACTTC. As protein: CASSSRDLSSYEQYF. Using reference TRBV11-3 and TRBJ2-7 for the parts outside the CDR3, the full variable domain is EAGVVQSPRYKIIEKKQPVAFWCNPISGHNTLYWYLQNLGQGPELLIRYENEEAVDDSQLPKDRFSAERLKGVDSTLKIQPAELGDSAVYLCASSSRDLSSYEQYFGPGTRLTVT.

This clonotype has at least ten counts. The chain joins TRBV29-1 to TRBJ1-2; D gene unclear. The CDR3 length is 10 residues. The V gene's germline CDR1 is SQVTM and CDR2 ANQGSEA. The germline V and J ends were trimmed by 4 bases and 6 bases, with 6 bases remaining between them. CDR3 region: CSVVSHGYTF. CDR3 in DNA: TGCAGCGTTGTTTCCCATGGCTACACCTTC. The whole variable domain, remainder taken from reference TRBV29-1 and TRBJ1-2, is SAVISQKPSRDICQRGTSLTIQCQVDSQVTMMFWYRQQPGQSLTLIATANQGSEATYESGFVIDKFPISRPNLTFSTLTVSNMSPEDSSIYLCSVVSHGYTFGSGTRLTVV.

This clonotype showed up just once. The chain employs TRBV23-1 and TRBJ2-3, with 9 bases lining up with TRBD2. TRBV23-1 is an open reading frame, and its role is uncertain. V lost 8 bases and J lost 1; bases outside the gene matches: 16. CDR3 length: 18 amino acids. Here the CDR3 reads CASGLRVAGVFGTDTQYF. CDR3 nucleotides: TGCGCCAGCGGTCTCAGGGTAGCGGGGGTATTCGGCACAGATACGCAGTATTTT.

In this sample, this clonotype turned up many times. The chain uses TRBV15 and TRBJ2-3; no clear D. Germline values: CDR1 LNHNV, CDR2 YYDKDF (reference sequence). V was pared by 1 base and J by 10 bases, with 15 bases between. The CDR3 is made up of 14 amino acids. CDR3 in DNA: TGTGCCACCAGCAGAGTCGACTCAATGGGATCGCAGTATTTT. The encoded protein is CATSRVDSMGSQYF. Drawing the rest from reference TRBV15 and TRBJ2-3, the complete variable domain is DAMVIQNPRYQVTQFGKPVTLSCSQTLNHNVMYWYQQKSSQAPKLLFHYYDKDFNNEADTPDNFQSRRPNTSFCFLDIRSPGLGDTAMYLCATSRVDSMGSQYFGPGTRLTVL.

About this clonotype: A junction boundary mismatches the germline segment, possibly from a read error. The rearrangement joins TRBV11-2 to TRBJ2-3, with D unresolved. CDR3 size: 15 residues. Germline values: CDR1 SGHAT, CDR2 FQNNGV. For the CDR3, the DNA is TGTGCCGGCAGCTTCACGCGGATGATCACAGATACGCAGTATTTT. Its translation: CAGSFTRMITDTQYF.

In the case of this clonotype: The germline gene is not matched at one end of the junction; a read error may be the cause. The chain uses TRBV6-4 and TRBJ2-7; 12 nucleotides align to TRBD1. The CDR3 runs to 16 residues. CDR1 and CDR2 from the germline V gene are MRHNA and SNTAGT. CDR3 DNA: TGTGCCAGCAGTGGTCCTTTTGGGGACAGGGGGCATGAGCGGTACTTC. Encoded protein: CASSGPFGDRGHERYF.

This clonotype was seen ten or more times. In DNA, the CDR3 is TGCGCCAGCAGCTTGGGGTCGATGAACACTGAAGCTTTCTTT. Translating it yields CASSLGSMNTEAFF. V gene TRBV5-1 combines with J gene TRBJ1-1; D ambiguous. Trimming cost V 0 bases and J 0 bases, with 6 bases left between them. This CDR3 comprises 14 residues. CDR1 is SGHRS, CDR2 YFSETQ, per germline.

This clonotype was recorded at least ten times. This chain joins TRBV29-1 and TRBJ2-7; D not resolved. Germline assignment: CDR1 SQVTM and CDR2 ANQGSEA. The CDR3 sequence is 13 residues long. Trimming removed 2 bases from V and 1 base from J, with 9 bases in between. Written as DNA, the CDR3 is TGCAGCGTTGAATTGACCGGATCCTACGAGCAGTACTTC. Amino acids: CSVELTGSYEQYF.

V usage is TRBV25-1 and J usage is TRBJ2-5, with TRBD1 matching 10 bases. V lost 7 bases to trimming and J lost 5 bases; unmatched junction nucleotides: 10. This CDR3 is built from 15 residues. From germline, CDR1 is MGHDK and CDR2 SYGVNS. The CDR3, as DNA: TGTGCCAGCACCCCGGGGACAGGGGATATGGAGACCCAGTACTTC. Amino acids: CASTPGTGDMETQYF.

As to this clonotype: This could be a read error, since a much larger clone is one nucleotide away. The CDR3: CASGFPRADTEAFF. CDR3 sequence (DNA): TGTGCCAGCGGCTTCCCTAGGGCTGACACTGAAGCTTTCTTT. This chain connects TRBV7-8 to TRBJ1-1; unclear D gene. CDR1 SGHVS and CDR2 FQNEAQ come from the germline V gene. CDR3 length: 14 residues.

Notes on this clonotype: In this CDR3 the conserved last residue, phenylalanine or tryptophan, is missing, so a read error is likely. The chain uses TRBV4-3 and TRBJ2-1, with 9 bases that match TRBD2. V lost 0 bases and J lost 5; bases outside the gene matches: 5. The CDR3 spans 16 residues. In germline, CDR1 is LGHNA, CDR2 YSLEER. CDR3: CASSQEFVAGDNEQFS. CDR3 coding DNA: TGCGCCAGCAGCCAAGAGTTTGTAGCGGGAGACAATGAGCAGTTCTCC.

This clonotype was recorded at least ten times. This rearrangement joins TRBV9 to TRBJ2-7; 9 bases match TRBD2. Germline-derived CDR1 and CDR2 are SGDLS and YYNGEE. The V gene end was trimmed by 4 bases and the J gene end by 7 bases; junction bases not matched to a gene: 6. The CDR3 is 13 residues long. In nucleotides, the CDR3 is TGTGCCAGCAGCAATAGCGGGAGACGAGAGCAGTACTTC. It yields the protein CASSNSGRREQYF.

V is TRBV3-1 and J is TRBJ2-7, with unresolved D. The CDR3 runs 13 residues. Looked up from germline, CDR1 is LGHDT and CDR2 is YNNKEL (reference sequence). Trimming stripped 2 bases from V and 3 bases from J, with 8 bases between. This CDR3 reads CASSQFPGYEQYF. In DNA, the CDR3 is TGTGCCAGCAGCCAATTTCCCGGCTACGAGCAGTACTTC.